The T cell receptor beta chain under discussion was sequenced for a study of shared clonotypes between healthy human individuals. Measured with immunoSEQ multiplex PCR; TCRdb has only the in-frame clones, and not every one. This repertoire shows roughly 2 million clones, roughly 95% found once; its top ten account for around 0.13%. The sequence came from a man younger than 35 in good health. The specimen was naive CD4+ T cells sorted from blood. The subset was: CD45RA+ positively selected.

The CDR3 is CATSREHRAQYF. CDR3 nucleotide sequence: TGTGCCACCAGCAGAGAACATCGTGCGCAGTATTTT. The gene calls are TRBV15 and TRBJ2-3, with unresolved D. Per the germline V gene, CDR1 is LNHNV and CDR2 is YYDKDF (reference sequence). Deletions cut 0 bases from V and 10 bases from J, with 8 bases between. This CDR3 has 12 residues. Combining the CDR3 with reference TRBV15 and TRBJ2-3 gives the whole variable domain DAMVIQNPRYQVTQFGKPVTLSCSQTLNHNVMYWYQQKSSQAPKLLFHYYDKDFNNEADTPDNFQSRRPNTSFCFLDIRSPGLGDTAMYLCATSREHRAQYFGPGTRLTVL.